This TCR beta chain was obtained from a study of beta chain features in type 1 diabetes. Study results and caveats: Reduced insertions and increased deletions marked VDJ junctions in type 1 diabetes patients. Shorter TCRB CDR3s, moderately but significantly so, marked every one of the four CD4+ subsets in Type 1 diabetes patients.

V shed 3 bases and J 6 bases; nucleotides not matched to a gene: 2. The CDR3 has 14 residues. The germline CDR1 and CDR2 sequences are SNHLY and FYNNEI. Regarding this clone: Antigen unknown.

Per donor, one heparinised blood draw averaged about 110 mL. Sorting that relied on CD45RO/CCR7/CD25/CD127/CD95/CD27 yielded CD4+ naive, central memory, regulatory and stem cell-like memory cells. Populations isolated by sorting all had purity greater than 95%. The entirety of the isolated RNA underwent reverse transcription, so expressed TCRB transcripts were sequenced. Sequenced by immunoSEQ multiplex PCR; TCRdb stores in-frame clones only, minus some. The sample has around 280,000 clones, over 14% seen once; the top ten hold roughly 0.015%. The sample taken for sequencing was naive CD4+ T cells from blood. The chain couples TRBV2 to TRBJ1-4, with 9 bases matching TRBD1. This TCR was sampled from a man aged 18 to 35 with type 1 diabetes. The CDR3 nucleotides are TGTGCCAGCAGTGAGGACAGGGGTTATGAAAAACTGTTTTTT. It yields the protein CASSEDRGYEKLFF. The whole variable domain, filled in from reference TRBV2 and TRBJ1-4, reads EPEVTQTPSHQVTQMGQEVILRCVPISNHLYFYWYRQILGQKVEFLVSFYNNEISEKSEIFDDQFSVERPDGSNFTLKIRSTKLEDSAMYFCASSEDRGYEKLFFGSGTQLSVL.